A single sample gave rise to the 30 T cell receptor beta chains below, sequenced in a study of T cell responses to AZD1222 COVID-19 vaccine. Generated by immunoSEQ multiplex PCR, the TCRdb table keeps only in-frame clones and is missing some. The profile shows roughly 100,000 clones, just over 90% of them singletons. This specimen consisted of peripheral blood, obtained on day 0 of AZD1222 vaccination. Receptors were obtained from an adult in good health.

The CDR3 sequence is CASSFTPETGYTF. CDR3 bases: TGTGCCAGCAGTTTTACCCCAGAGACGGGCTACACCTTC. The chain has TRBV27 and TRBJ1-2; no clear D gene. This CDR3 region has 13 residues. CDR1 is MNHEY, CDR2 SMNVEV, per germline (reference sequence). Trimming cost V 3 bases and J 8 bases, with 13 bases left between them.

In its sample, this clone was seen once. The rearrangement joins TRBV2 to TRBJ2-1, with TRBD2 identical over 11 bases. The CDR3 spans 19 residues. Losses at the gene ends were 2 bases for V and 4 bases for J; bases not matched to a gene: 13. Germline V lookup: CDR1 SNHLY, CDR2 FYNNEI. This CDR3 is CASSERSSGGPTLYNEQFF. The CDR3 nucleotides are TGTGCCAGCAGTGAACGGTCTAGCGGGGGGCCCACCCTTTACAATGAGCAGTTCTTC.

The J gene is TRBJ2-5, the V gene TRBV27, with D uncertain. V lost 3 bases to trimming and J lost 0 bases, with 8 bases between them. This CDR3 has 14 residues. CDR1 MNHEY and CDR2 SMNVEV come from the germline V gene (reference sequence). DNA of the CDR3: TGTGCCAGCAGTTTTAGCTTCAACCAAGAGACCCAGTACTTC. Amino acid sequence: CASSFSFNQETQYF.

The chain has TRBV28 and TRBJ2-7; 7 bases map to TRBD1. V shed 7 bases and J 2 bases; nucleotides not matched to a gene: 5. There are 13 residues in the CDR3. Germline V gene lookup returns CDR1 MDHEN and CDR2 SYDVKM. Written as DNA, the CDR3 is TGTGCCAGCAAAGGGACAGCCCCCTACGAGCAGTACTTC. Protein: CASKGTAPYEQYF.

The chain combines TRBV28 with TRBJ2-2; 7 bases line up with TRBD1. Germline V gives CDR1 MDHEN, CDR2 SYDVKM. V shed 5 bases and J 3 bases; nucleotides not matched to a gene: 12. This CDR3 has 17 residues. CDR3 nucleotide sequence: TGTGCCAGCAGTAACCGCAACAGGCAGGGGGACACCGGGGAGCTGTTTTTT. It specifies CASSNRNRQGDTGELFF.

This chain links TRBV6-5 with TRBJ1-3, with 7 bases fitting TRBD1. The length of the CDR3 is 15 residues. Germline assignment: CDR1 MNHEY and CDR2 SVGAGI. V was clipped by 5 bases and J by 0 bases; unmatched bases: 4. The CDR3 protein is CASSTGVNSGNTIYF. The CDR3 bases are TGTGCCAGCAGTACAGGGGTCAACTCTGGAAACACCATATATTTT.

V is TRBV6-5 and J is TRBJ1-1; D gene uncertain. Per the germline V gene, CDR1 is MNHEY and CDR2 is SVGAGI. CDR3 length: 13 residues. V was shortened by 6 bases and J by 4 bases, with 12 bases between the two germline ends. CDR3 nucleotide sequence: TGTGCCAGCAGGGGGAGGGTCCCCACTGAAGCTTTCTTT. Protein product: CASRGRVPTEAFF.

On this clone itself: One junction end does not reproduce the germline sequence, and a read error may be involved. The rearrangement joins TRBV12-3 or TRBV12-4 to TRBJ1-1; D may be TRBD1 (6 bases). The CDR3 runs to 12 residues. CDR3 residues: CASSFPPQGQAF. The CDR3 DNA sequence: TGTGCCAGCAGTTTCCCCCCCCAGGGGCAGGCATTT.

This sequence joins TRBV20-1 and TRBJ2-1, with D perhaps TRBD1 or TRBD2 (5 bases each). Germline loops: CDR1 DFQATT, CDR2 SNEGSKA (reference sequence). Trimming took 4 bases from V and 7 from J, leaving 11 bases between them. The CDR3 sequence is 12 residues long. The CDR3 DNA sequence: TGCAGTGCTATTGACAGAGGGAATGAGCAGTTCTTC. Protein: CSAIDRGNEQFF.

In this sample, this clone turned up once. The chain is built from TRBV18 and TRBJ1-6; no firm D call. The length of the CDR3 is 15 residues. The germline V gene has CDR1 KGHSH and CDR2 LQKENI. V gave up 3 bases and J gave up 10 bases, with 16 bases separating them. CDR3: CASSPAPLGSSPLHF. The CDR3 DNA is TGTGCCAGCTCACCGGCGCCACTGGGGTCCTCACCCCTCCACTTT.

This chain joins TRBV6-6 and TRBJ1-6, with D unresolved. V gave up 0 bases and J gave up 10 bases, with 13 bases separating them. The V gene's germline CDR1 is MNHNY and CDR2 SVGAGI (reference sequence). The CDR3 runs to 15 residues. CDR3 residues: CASSYSGGDESPLHF. CDR3 DNA: TGTGCCAGCAGTTACTCGGGTGGAGATGAATCACCCCTCCACTTT.

This clone was observed a single time. The chain couples TRBV27 to TRBJ2-7, with 9 bases fitting TRBD2. J lost 2 bases, V lost 3 bases, and 5 bases had no gene match. There are 15 residues in the CDR3. Germline V CDR1 and CDR2: MNHEY, SMNVEV (reference sequence). CDR3 nucleotide sequence: TGTGCCAGCAGTTTTTTCGGCGGGGGGGCCTACGAGCAGTACTTC. As protein: CASSFFGGGAYEQYF.

CDR3 loop: CASSQVHVDNEQFF. The CDR3 DNA reads TGTGCCAGCAGCCAAGTTCATGTGGACAATGAGCAGTTCTTC. The chain recombines TRBV4-2 with TRBJ2-1; D remains unclear. This CDR3 contains 14 residues. V shed 1 base and J shed 5 bases, with 9 bases lying between them. Germline V gene sequence: CDR1 LGHNA, CDR2 YNFKEQ.

The rearrangement links TRBV14 to TRBJ1-2; the D gene is possibly TRBD1 (5 bases). The CDR3 is 13 residues long. Trimming removed 1 base from V and 4 bases from J, with 7 bases in between. Germline CDR1 SGHDN, CDR2 FVKESK. This CDR3 reads CASSQVGAYGYTF. CDR3 DNA sequence: TGTGCCAGCAGCCAAGTCGGGGCCTATGGCTACACCTTC.

This CDR3 is CASSRNLIGNTIYF. The CDR3, as DNA: TGTGCCAGCAGTCGGAACTTGATTGGAAACACCATATATTTT. The chain joins TRBV6-5 to TRBJ1-3, with D unresolved. This CDR3 has 14 amino acids. V lost 5 bases and J 3 bases, leaving 11 bases between the germline ends. Germline-derived CDR1 and CDR2 are MNHEY and SVGAGI.

Here the CDR3 reads CASSPRTGRNQPQHF. DNA of the CDR3: TGCGCCAGCAGCCCCAGGACAGGCCGCAATCAGCCCCAGCATTTT. The chain couples TRBV5-1 to TRBJ1-5; 7 bases map to TRBD1. Germline V gene data show CDR1 as SGHRS and CDR2 as YFSETQ. The length of the CDR3 is 15 residues. The V segment lost 4 bases and the J segment 2 bases; nucleotides outside the gene matches: 6.

This sequence joins TRBV7-2 and TRBJ1-2, with D possibly being TRBD1 (5 bases). CDR1 is SGHTA and CDR2 is FQGNSA in the germline V gene. V lost 1 base and J lost 8, with 11 bases in between. The CDR3 covers 13 residues. In nucleotides, the CDR3 is TGTGCCAGCAGCTTAGTCAGGGTTGGCGGCTACACCTTC. It yields the protein CASSLVRVGGYTF. The full variable domain, rest sourced from reference TRBV7-2 and TRBJ1-2, is GAGVSQSPSNKVTEKGKDVELRCDPISGHTALYWYRQSLGQGLEFLIYFQGNSAPDKSGLPSDRFSAERTGGSVSTLTIQRTQQEDSAVYLCASSLVRVGGYTFGSGTRLTVV.

The rearrangement links TRBV29-1 to TRBJ1-4, with TRBD1 as a possible D gene (6 bases). CDR1 is SQVTM and CDR2 is ANQGSEA in the germline V gene. Trimming cost V 4 bases and J 12 bases, with 15 bases left between them. The length of the CDR3 is 12 residues. This chain's CDR3 is CSVVGRGSQLFF. The CDR3 coding sequence is TGCAGCGTTGTTGGCAGGGGATCACAACTGTTTTTT.

The chain couples TRBV12-3 or TRBV12-4 to TRBJ1-5; possible D gene TRBD1, 5 bases. This CDR3 contains 13 residues. With 6 bases removed from V and 7 bases from J, the gap between germline ends came to 13 bases. The CDR3 sequence is CASRGEGLQPQHF. The CDR3 coding sequence is TGTGCCAGCAGGGGGGAGGGTTTGCAGCCCCAGCATTTT.

The chain has TRBV10-1 and TRBJ2-1; 7 nucleotides align to TRBD1. Germline trimming cut 10 bases from V and 5 bases from J; bases unmatched to any gene: 8. The length of the CDR3 is 13 residues. Germline V CDR1 and CDR2: WNHNN, SYGVQD (reference sequence). In DNA, the CDR3 is TGCGCCATCCCGGGACAGAGAAACAATGAGCAGTTCTTC. It codes for CAIPGQRNNEQFF.

V is TRBV6-2 or TRBV6-3 and J is TRBJ2-7, with D unclear. This CDR3 has 12 amino acids. V dropped 2 bases and J dropped 7 bases, with 9 bases sitting between them. Per the germline V gene, CDR1 is MNHEY and CDR2 is SVGEGT. The CDR3 region is CASSYLLTEQYF. In DNA, the CDR3 is TGTGCCAGCAGTTACCTACTTACGGAGCAGTACTTC.

The rearrangement links TRBV19 to TRBJ1-1; D gene uncertain. V dropped 3 bases and J dropped 0 bases, with 11 bases sitting between them. The CDR3 has 15 amino acids. CDR1 and CDR2 from the germline V gene are LNHDA and SQIVND (reference sequence). The CDR3: CASSIVPKVNTEAFF. The CDR3 DNA reads as TGTGCCAGTAGTATTGTACCGAAAGTGAACACTGAAGCTTTCTTT.

This chain joins TRBV29-1 and TRBJ1-1; the match to TRBD1 covers 7 bases. CDR3 length: 16 residues. CDR1 and CDR2 from the germline V gene are SQVTM and ANQGSEA. Unmatched junction bases numbered 15, after V lost 1 base and J lost 7 bases. Here the CDR3 DNA reads TGCAGCGTTGAAGGAGGGGGCAGGGGGATAGTAAATGAAGCTTTCTTT. Its translation: CSVEGGGRGIVNEAFF. Full variable domain (missing parts from reference TRBV29-1 and TRBJ1-1): SAVISQKPSRDICQRGTSLTIQCQVDSQVTMMFWYRQQPGQSLTLIATANQGSEATYESGFVIDKFPISRPNLTFSTLTVSNMSPEDSSIYLCSVEGGGRGIVNEAFFGQGTRLTVV.

This chain links TRBV3-1 (or the pseudogene TRBV3-2) with TRBJ2-7; 9 bases are shared with TRBD1. The CDR3 covers 14 residues. Germline V gene data show CDR1 as LGHDT and CDR2 as YNNKEL (reference sequence). V dropped 0 bases and J dropped 4; count of bases not matched to a gene: 1. This CDR3 reads CASSQDGTGYEQYF. CDR3 sequence (DNA): TGTGCCAGCAGCCAAGATGGGACAGGGTACGAGCAGTACTTC.

The J gene is TRBJ2-5, the V gene TRBV11-3; D is undetermined. V was cut by 3 bases and J by 4 bases, with 9 bases left in between. This CDR3 region has 13 residues. Germline values: CDR1 SGHNT, CDR2 YENEEA. The CDR3 DNA reads TGTGCCAGCAGCTTGGACGGAAGAGAGACCCAGTACTTC. Translation gives CASSLDGRETQYF.

The chain links TRBV29-1 to TRBJ2-5; possibly TRBD2 for D (5 bases). The CDR3 runs 13 residues. The germline gives CDR1 SQVTM, CDR2 ANQGSEA. Trimming shortened V by 2 bases and J by 3 bases, and 10 bases separated the two germline ends. The CDR3 sequence: CSVERGSKETQYF. CDR3 bases: TGCAGCGTTGAACGAGGGTCGAAAGAGACCCAGTACTTC.

CDR3: CASSTTVNTEAFF. DNA for the CDR3: TGTGCCAGTAGTACCACAGTGAACACTGAAGCTTTCTTT. V gene TRBV19 combines with J gene TRBJ1-1; D gene unclear. Germline-derived CDR1 and CDR2 are LNHDA and SQIVND (reference sequence). This CDR3 has 13 amino acids. V was clipped by 4 bases and J by 0 bases, with 6 bases between them.

CDR3: CASSLVFRETQYF. CDR3 nucleotides: TGTGCCAGCAGTTTAGTTTTTAGGGAGACCCAGTACTTC. The gene calls are TRBV12-3 or TRBV12-4 and TRBJ2-5, with D unclear. The CDR3 is 13 amino acids. Trimming cost V 1 base and J 5 bases, with 8 bases left between them.

This chain uses TRBV6-5 with TRBJ2-5; D not certain. V gave up 4 bases and J gave up 0 bases, with 6 bases separating them. The CDR3 loop spans 13 amino acids. Germline V CDR1 and CDR2: MNHEY, SVGAGI. CDR3 sequence (DNA): TGTGCCAGCAGTTCTGCGTACCAAGAGACCCAGTACTTC. It translates to CASSSAYQETQYF.

The rearrangement links TRBV28 to TRBJ2-2; no clear D gene. V was cut by 6 bases and J by 7 bases, with 6 bases left in between. The CDR3 contains 11 residues. Germline assignment: CDR1 MDHEN and CDR2 SYDVKM. The CDR3 region is CASSPHGELFF. The CDR3 coding sequence is TGTGCCAGCAGCCCCCACGGGGAGCTGTTTTTT.